Given below is one T cell receptor (beta chain) in context. No antigen is known for it. The ends lost 0 bases at V and 1 base at J; junction bases unmatched: 4. The CDR3 runs 17 residues. The germline gives CDR1 LGHNA, CDR2 YSLEER. These data originate in a study of identifying expanded T cells in peripheral blood. Notes on the study in general: Across healthy donors, higher total template counts meant significantly greater approximately two-week count variance. Differentially abundant clones: about 1.3 between replicates, 16.4 at approximately 13 days, less than 25 at four.

During the collection period, no donor immune events like infections were recorded. Libraries were prepared by immunoSEQ multiplex PCR; TCRdb keeps only in-frame clonotypes and omits some of them. The table shows about 81,000 clones, with 84% occurring only once. The chain couples TRBV4-3 to TRBJ2-3, with TRBD2 identical over 10 bases. The sample comprised blood. This receptor was obtained from a person aged 18-69 years in good health. CDR3 amino acids: CASSQDASGRGTDTQYF. The CDR3 coding sequence is TGCGCCAGCAGCCAAGACGCTAGCGGGAGAGGCACAGATACGCAGTATTTT.